This TCR beta chain is from a study of shared clonotypes between healthy human individuals. Germline V gene lookup returns CDR1 SEHNR and CDR2 FQNEAQ (reference sequence). This CDR3 is 14 amino acids long. Trimming pared 5 bases from V and 4 bases from J, leaving 14 bases between. Template for every sorted-subset replicate PCR totaled around 210 ng DNA, roughly 30,000 T cell genomes. Clones were read by immunoSEQ multiplex PCR, and TCRdb kept only the in-frame ones, dropping some. The table shows more than 2 million clones, with roughly 94% occurring only once. This chain connects TRBV7-9 to TRBJ1-1; D remains unclear. Sequencing used naive CD4+ T cells sorted from blood. The sample's subset: CD45RA+ positively selected. The receptor's source is a man between 18 and 35 years old in good health. CDR3 bases: TGTGCCAGCAGCCTGGCCGGGTTGCCCACTGAAGCTTTCTTT. Protein product: CASSLAGLPTEAFF.